The 26 T cell receptor beta chains listed next were all sequenced from one sample in a study of cytomegalovirus exposure and HLA in healthy donors. PCR primers comprised 60 Vbeta and 13 Jbeta primers. TCRdb's copy holds only in-frame clones and misses some; the assay was immunoSEQ multiplex PCR. This sample's table has 130,000 or so clones. The sequenced material came from PBMCs. All receptors derive from a woman aged 55-70 years in good health and CMV-seronegative.

V and J are TRBV28 and TRBJ1-4; unclear D gene. CDR1 is MDHEN and CDR2 is SYDVKM in the germline V gene. The germline V and J ends were trimmed by 4 bases and 1 base, with 13 bases remaining between them. This CDR3 spans 16 amino acids. In nucleotides, the CDR3 is TGTGCCAGCAGTTCCGGTGAACCGATAACTAATGAAAAACTGTTTTTT. Its translation: CASSSGEPITNEKLFF.

The chain recombines TRBV7-9 with TRBJ2-7; 11 bases are shared with TRBD2. With V trimmed by 1 base and J by 5 bases, 13 bases remained unmatched. The CDR3 covers 18 residues. CDR1 SEHNR and CDR2 FQNEAQ come from the germline V gene (reference sequence). The CDR3, as DNA: TGTGCCAGCAGCTTAGGCACCGGGACTAGCGGCATAAGTAACGAGCAGTACTTC. Its translation: CASSLGTGTSGISNEQYF.

This rearrangement joins TRBV7-9 to TRBJ2-5, with D maybe TRBD1 (6 bases). The J call may be incorrect, as the DNA end agrees better with TRBJ2-7. CDR1 is SEHNR and CDR2 is FQNEAQ in the germline V gene (reference sequence). The CDR3 contains 16 residues. CDR3 loop: CASSSVTGTYTYEQYF. In nucleotides, the CDR3 is TGTGCCAGCAGCTCGGTTACCGGGACATACACCTACGAGCAGTACTTC.

This sequence joins TRBV5-1 and TRBJ2-5, with D possibly matching TRBD1 (6 bases). V was clipped by 0 bases and J by 1 base, with 7 bases between them. Germline V gene lookup returns CDR1 SGHRS and CDR2 YFSETQ. The CDR3 extends over 14 amino acids. CDR3 amino acids: CASSLGTVQETQYF. CDR3 DNA: TGCGCCAGCAGCTTGGGGACAGTCCAAGAGACCCAGTACTTC.

The genes are TRBV30 and TRBJ2-7, with TRBD2 as a possible D gene (5 bases). The germline gives CDR1 GTSNPN, CDR2 SVGIG (reference sequence). V was shortened by 0 bases and J by 5 bases, with 17 bases between the two germline ends. The CDR3 is 15 residues long. In nucleotides, the CDR3 is TGTGCCTGGAGTGTACTCGGGAAAGGACTCGACGAGCAGTACTTC. This translates into CAWSVLGKGLDEQYF.

The chain employs TRBV5-4 and TRBJ2-3; D call uncertain. This CDR3 region has 16 residues. V lost 4 bases and J lost 0, with 15 bases in between. Germline CDR1 SGHNT, CDR2 YYREEE (reference sequence). CDR3 region: CASSVELGSSTDTQYF. The CDR3 nucleotides read TGTGCCAGCAGCGTGGAGTTGGGCAGTAGCACAGATACGCAGTATTTT. Filled out from reference TRBV5-4 and TRBJ2-3, the complete variable domain reads ETGVTQSPTHLIKTRGQQVTLRCSSQSGHNTVSWYQQALGQGPQFIFQYYREEENGRGNFPPRFSGLQFPNYSSELNVNALELDDSALYLCASSVELGSSTDTQYFGPGTRLTVL.

The chain recombines TRBV29-1 with TRBJ2-5; 9 bases map to TRBD1. Per germline, CDR1 SQVTM and CDR2 ANQGSEA. With V trimmed by 3 bases and J by 1 base, 9 bases remained unmatched. The CDR3 is 16 amino acids. The CDR3 coding sequence is TGCAGCGTTGATAGGGACAGGGATAGGGTCCAAGAGACCCAGTACTTC. Protein sequence: CSVDRDRDRVQETQYF.

This chain links TRBV28 with TRBJ2-7; perhaps TRBD1 as D (6 bases). In germline, CDR1 is MDHEN, CDR2 SYDVKM. The CDR3 is made up of 13 amino acids. V lost 4 bases, J lost 5 bases, and 12 bases lay in between. Written as DNA, the CDR3 is TGTGCCAGCAGTTCGGGACAACCGCACGAGCAGTACTTC. It specifies CASSSGQPHEQYF.

In regard to this clone: The DNA is left out, because the CDR3 cannot be placed on it with certainty; the CDR3 is given as TCRdb lists it. The chain couples TRBV6-5 to TRBJ1-1. The CDR3 is 13 amino acids in total, end residues counted. The V gene's germline CDR1 is MNHEY and CDR2 SVGAGI. The CDR3 region is CASRPRVGTGASF.

CDR3 nucleotide sequence: TGCGCCAGCAGCCAAGATCTTAAGTTGGGGGCTACCTCTGGGGCCAACGTCCTGACTTTC. Protein product: CASSQDLKLGATSGANVLTF. The chain recombines TRBV4-1 with TRBJ2-6; perhaps TRBD1 as D (6 bases). V was clipped by 0 bases and J by 0 bases, with 18 bases between them. This CDR3 contains 20 residues. Germline CDR1 and CDR2: MGHRA and YSYEKL.

This sequence joins TRBV11-2 and TRBJ2-7, with 7 positions matching TRBD2. V was clipped by 3 bases and J by 5 bases; unmatched bases: 10. The V gene's germline CDR1 is SGHAT and CDR2 FQNNGV. The CDR3 runs to 15 residues. Written as DNA, the CDR3 is TGTGCCAGCAGCTTTGGGGGGGTGGGTTTAGACGAGCAGTACTTC. Protein sequence: CASSFGGVGLDEQYF.

The chain is built from TRBV6-1 and TRBJ1-5; no clear D gene. The CDR3 extends over 14 amino acids. The ends were cut back, 3 bases at V and 0 bases at J, with 6 bases in the middle. CDR1 is MNHNS and CDR2 is SASEGT in the germline V gene. The DNA of the CDR3 is TGTGCCAGCAGTGACAAACATAGCAATCAGCCCCAGCATTTT. Translation gives CASSDKHSNQPQHF.

The J gene is TRBJ2-2, the V gene TRBV5-1; 8 nucleotides match TRBD1. The CDR3 spans 14 residues. With 0 bases clipped from V and 7 bases from J, the junction kept 2 bases outside the gene matches. The germline CDR1 and CDR2 sequences are SGHRS and YFSETQ. The CDR3 here is CASSLEDRVGELFF. The CDR3 DNA sequence: TGCGCCAGCAGCTTGGAGGACAGGGTCGGGGAGCTGTTTTTT.

J is TRBJ1-5 and V is TRBV2; D not certain. CDR1 is SNHLY, CDR2 FYNNEI, per germline. The CDR3 is 13 amino acids. Trimming stripped 6 bases from V and 2 bases from J, with 8 bases between. CDR3: CASRPQGNQPQHF. The CDR3, as DNA: TGTGCCAGCAGGCCCCAGGGCAATCAGCCCCAGCATTTT.

The chain has TRBV10-3 and TRBJ2-3; D remains unclear. Trimming cost V 8 bases and J 0 bases, with 3 bases left between them. The length of the CDR3 is 11 residues. Germline V gene data show CDR1 as ENHRY and CDR2 as SYGVKD. As DNA, the CDR3 is TGTGCCATCGGCAGCACAGATACGCAGTATTTT. The encoded protein is CAIGSTDTQYF.

V gene TRBV5-4 combines with J gene TRBJ2-4; 10 bases align to TRBD2. Per the germline V gene, CDR1 is SGHNT and CDR2 is YYREEE (reference sequence). CDR3 length equals 17 residues. V was pared by 1 base and J by 6 bases, with 10 bases of the junction left unmatched. CDR3 sequence (DNA): TGTGCCAGCAGCTTGAGACCCCGACTAGCGGGTGCAAACATTCAGTACTTC. As protein: CASSLRPRLAGANIQYF.

The chain links TRBV20-1 to TRBJ1-5; 8 bases match TRBD1. V lost 1 base to trimming and J lost 14 bases; unmatched junction nucleotides: 4. Germline lookup yields CDR1 DFQATT and CDR2 SNEGSKA (reference sequence). The CDR3 contains 11 residues. The CDR3 here is CSARGQGSEHF. CDR3 sequence (DNA): TGCAGTGCTAGAGGACAGGGGAGTGAGCATTTT.

The chain combines TRBV2 with TRBJ2-6, with TRBD1 matching 7 bases. CDR3 length equals 14 residues. Germline V gene data show CDR1 as SNHLY and CDR2 as FYNNEI. Losses at the gene ends were 6 bases for V and 1 base for J; bases not matched to a gene: 0. CDR3 bases: TGTGCCAGCAGGGACAGGTCTGGGGCCAACGTCCTGACTTTC. Amino acid sequence: CASRDRSGANVLTF.

The chain is built from TRBV6-5 and TRBJ1-2, with TRBD1 as a possible D gene (5 bases). V lost 0 bases and J lost 1, with 12 bases in between. The CDR3 spans 16 residues. Germline CDR1 is MNHEY and CDR2 is SVGAGI. CDR3 coding DNA: TGTGCCAGCAGTTACTCGACGACAGCGAATAACTATGGCTACACCTTC. This codes for CASSYSTTANNYGYTF.

CDR3 residues: CAWSPLERQLYEQYF. The CDR3 DNA is TGTGCCTGGAGTCCCTTGGAGAGGCAACTCTACGAGCAGTACTTC. The chain employs TRBV30 and TRBJ2-7; unclear D gene. This CDR3 has 15 amino acids. V was pared by 2 bases and J by 3 bases, with 17 bases between. Germline V gives CDR1 GTSNPN, CDR2 SVGIG (reference sequence).

The J gene is TRBJ1-5, the V gene TRBV6-1, with D perhaps TRBD1 (6 bases). Trimming stripped 10 bases from V and 4 bases from J, with 17 bases between. The CDR3 is 14 residues long. Germline-derived CDR1 and CDR2 are MNHNS and SASEGT. CDR3 sequence: CATEQGLTNQPQHF. CDR3 nucleotide sequence: TGTGCCACAGAACAGGGCTTGACGAATCAGCCCCAGCATTTT.

This sequence joins TRBV15 and TRBJ2-5, with a weak D call TRBD2 (5 bases). The CDR3 runs to 14 residues. CDR1 is LNHNV, CDR2 YYDKDF, per germline (reference sequence). Trimming left V 2 bases short and J 5 bases short, with 12 bases between. The CDR3, as DNA: TGTGCCACCAGCAGATCGGGGAATCTCGAGACCCAGTACTTC. Translating it yields CATSRSGNLETQYF.

The rearrangement joins TRBV4-1 to TRBJ2-5; D possibly corresponds to TRBD2 (6 bases). Trimming removed 0 bases at V and 0 bases at J, with 8 bases between. The V gene's germline CDR1 is MGHRA and CDR2 YSYEKL. The CDR3 spans 15 residues. DNA of the CDR3: TGCGCCAGCAGCCAAGATGGGGGGAACCAAGAGACCCAGTACTTC. This sequence encodes CASSQDGGNQETQYF.

The chain links TRBV2 to TRBJ2-7; D not certain. Trimming shortened V by 0 bases and J by 0 bases, and 12 bases separated the two germline ends. Germline lookup yields CDR1 SNHLY and CDR2 FYNNEI. The CDR3 contains 16 residues. CDR3 region: CASSEAWKSSSYEQYF. The DNA of the CDR3 is TGTGCCAGCAGTGAAGCGTGGAAATCTAGCTCCTACGAGCAGTACTTC.

The chain couples TRBV7-9 to TRBJ2-2; D not resolved. Germline V CDR1 and CDR2: SEHNR, FQNEAQ (reference sequence). V lost 5 bases and J lost 7, with 14 bases in between. This CDR3 spans 14 amino acids. DNA of the CDR3: TGTGCCAGCAGCGCACCTTACTCGAACGGGGAGCTGTTTTTT. Translated, it gives CASSAPYSNGELFF.

The V gene is TRBV9, the J gene TRBJ2-1, with 7 bases that match TRBD2. This CDR3 is 16 amino acids long. Per the germline V gene, CDR1 is SGDLS and CDR2 is YYNGEE. V dropped 3 bases and J dropped 0; count of bases not matched to a gene: 6. As DNA, the CDR3 is TGTGCCAGCAGCGCCGTGGGGGGGGGCTCCTACAATGAGCAGTTCTTC. It encodes CASSAVGGGSYNEQFF.